This T cell receptor beta chain was sequenced for a study of shared clonotypes between healthy human individuals (dated by TCRdb to the early 2020s). Study-wide context: The cohort comprised a couple of women and a few men aged 18 to 49 years. Between about 0.94 and 8.9 billion PBMCs per donor were obtained by leukapheresis. The study deeply sequenced blood TCR repertoires of five healthy adults to estimate repertoire size and the extent of clonotype sharing between individuals. To increase sequencing depth and limit assay-specific biases, different laboratories used diverse techniques to prepare libraries and sequence TCR repertoires. Per donor, three plates each were used for CD4 naive and CD4 memory, two for CD8 naive, and one for CD8 memory.

V is reduced by 5 bases and J by 3 bases, leaving a spacing of 17 bases between them. Spanning cysteine to phenylalanine, the CDR3 consists of 15 amino acids. Only the CDR3 region is kept as DNA, spanning 45 bases read in frame from base 1. From a lookup of the germline V gene, CDR1 and CDR2 are SGHTA and FQGNSA. Using the deep immunoSEQ assay, TCR CDR3 regions were amplified from genomic DNA by multiplex PCR. Extracted genomic DNA from each cell subset was distributed evenly across all wells of several immunoSEQ 96-well plates, and each plate was treated as a replicate. For sorted subsets, around 200 ng genomic DNA, equal to approximately 30,000 T cell genomes, was loaded into each replicate PCR. Purified libraries were measured with a Qubit 3.0 fluorometer, size-checked on a Bioanalyzer 2100, and measured again with the KAPA Library Quantification kit. A separate single-read 150-cycle Illumina NextSeq 550 flow cell was used to sequence each immunoSEQ 96-well plate. As for how the authors treated the data: Because the immunoSEQ output held only junctional sequences and lacked quality scores, the filtering could not match the filtering applied to full-length reads. To assign V/J genes and CDR3, sequences were annotated using PyIR, a Python wrapper for IgBLAST v1.9, with IMGT germline references. Reads were removed for weak V/J assignments (E-value above 1e-6), missing CDR3, stop codons, out-of-frame junctions, or ambiguous translated residues. V3J clonotypes were defined as sequences sharing an identical inferred V gene, J gene, and CDR3 amino acid sequence. Percentage overlap between repertoires was computed as shared unique clonotypes divided by the size of the smaller repertoire. RTK rarefaction, the Chao1 estimator, and Recon v2.1 estimates of unobserved clonotypes were used to assess repertoire richness. Generation probabilities were computed with OLGA for all TCRbeta clonotypes obtained by the gDNA method from several donors. The source is immuneACCESS, and TCRdb retained only in-frame sequences with V and J called. Part of the clones is not carried over; for the studies checked, unresolved V genes explain less than half of this, and the remainder is unexplained. V, J and clone size reflect that table, while D and trimming were determined from the DNA. The sample table shows 2 million to 3 million clones, and approximately 94% are seen once. The ten largest account for 0.35% to 0.45% of the sample.

Here is what the overall study found, with its caveats: Naive subsets generally had larger estimated clonotype richness than memory subsets did. Rarefaction of sorted-subset datasets indicated incomplete sequencing despite the large sequencing depth. Clonotypes shared by all four sorted-subset donors showed higher generation probabilities than non-shared clonotypes. Across a few donors, approximately 4.9% of naive CD4, approximately 4% of naive CD8, approximately 2.5% of memory CD4, and over 0.35% of memory CD8 clonotypes were shared. Because the study included a small number of donors, the genetic and exposure-history diversity represented was limited. Based on pairwise subsampling, the degree of clonotype sharing among donors was expected to be affected by sequencing depth. Only blood was sampled, and tissue TCR repertoires likely differ from those in blood.

Worth noting for this clone: No cognate antigen has been identified for it. Nothing much larger sits one base from this clone, and base qualities are not available.

The donors were healthy, HIV-negative adults with no recently reported acute infections or vaccinations. Every donor was a Caucasian adult residing in Nashville, Tennessee, USA. CD4+ T cells were enriched through magnetic negative selection, after which naive cells were positively selected on CD45RA and the remaining negative fraction served as the memory subset. After blood collection by leukapheresis, PBMCs were isolated using Ficoll-Histopaque density gradient centrifugation and then cryopreserved in the vapor phase of liquid nitrogen. Analytical flow cytometry was used to check the purity and quantity of each magnetically sorted T cell population. Genomic DNA was isolated from each sorted fraction and quantified by UV absorbance on a Nanodrop 2000c.

Recombination joined TRBV7-2 with TRBJ2-7; no confident D gene assignment can be made. The origin of this receptor is a man aged 18 to 29 in good health. Some clones in this sample may be carry-over from other donors' samples. The sample consisted of naive CD4+ T cells from PBMCs. The cell subset or site tag for this specimen amounts to: CD45RA+ positively selected. The sequenced DNA is TGTGCCAGCAGCCCGAGCAGTCCTTTAGACTACGAGCAGTACTTC. The resulting protein is CASSPSSPLDYEQYF. The CDR3 plus the reference TRBV7-2 and TRBJ2-7 genes for the other parts give the full variable domain: GAGVSQSPSNKVTEKGKDVELRCDPISGHTALYWYRQSLGQGLEFLIYFQGNSAPDKSGLPSDRFSAERTGGSVSTLTIQRTQQEDSAVYLCASSPSSPLDYEQYFGPGTRLTVT.